Below are 23 T cell receptor beta chains sequenced from a single sample in a study of blood T cell repertoires in COVID-19. Libraries were prepared by immunoSEQ multiplex PCR; TCRdb keeps only in-frame clonotypes and omits some of them. This table has approximately 490,000 clones, about nine tenths appearing once. The sequenced material came from PBMCs or T cells enriched from blood (not recorded which). These receptors originate from a woman between 18 and 30 years old who had recovered from COVID-19.

This sequence joins TRBV6-5 and TRBJ2-7, with TRBD2 as a possible D gene (6 bases). The germline V gene has CDR1 MNHEY and CDR2 SVGAGI. Trimming took 6 bases from V and 3 from J, leaving 12 bases between them. The CDR3 totals 13 residues. CDR3 sequence: CASSAGGIYEQYF. The DNA of the CDR3 is TGTGCCAGCAGCGCTGGGGGGATCTACGAGCAGTACTTC.

This clone was seen a single time. The V call is TRBV2, the J call TRBJ2-7; D possibly corresponds to TRBD2 (5 bases). V lost 4 bases to trimming and J lost 3 bases, with 10 bases between them. The CDR3 length is 13 residues. Germline V lookup: CDR1 SNHLY, CDR2 FYNNEI. CDR3 bases: TGTGCCAGCAGTGGGTTCGGGATCTACGAGCAGTACTTC. Translating gives CASSGFGIYEQYF.

DNA of the CDR3: TGTGCCAGCAGCAGGGACAGGGTAGAACTCAATCAGCCCCAGCATTTT. Amino acid sequence: CASSRDRVELNQPQHF. V is TRBV7-2 and J is TRBJ1-5, with 9 nucleotides matching TRBD1. CDR3 length equals 16 residues. V was clipped by 5 bases and J by 3 bases; unmatched bases: 8. The germline V gene has CDR1 SGHTA and CDR2 FQGNSA.

V usage is TRBV5-1 and J usage is TRBJ2-7, with unresolved D. Germline V gene data show CDR1 as SGHRS and CDR2 as YFSETQ. The CDR3 covers 13 residues. V lost 3 bases, J lost 0 bases, and 7 bases lay in between. The CDR3 here is CASSSQVSYEQYF. The CDR3 nucleotides are TGCGCCAGCAGCTCTCAGGTCTCCTACGAGCAGTACTTC.

The V call is TRBV7-9, the J call TRBJ1-4; D might be TRBD1 (5 bases). This CDR3 has 14 amino acids. CDR1 is SEHNR and CDR2 is FQNEAQ in the germline V gene (reference sequence). Trimming pared 4 bases from V and 4 bases from J, leaving 10 bases between. In DNA form, the CDR3 reads TGTGCCAGCAGCTCCCCGGGGGTTAATGAAAAACTGTTTTTT. Encoded protein: CASSSPGVNEKLFF.

CDR3 bases: TGTGCCAGCAGCCAAGATGGAGGTGGGGAGCAGTACTTC. This encodes CASSQDGGGEQYF. The rearrangement joins TRBV3-1 (or the pseudogene TRBV3-2) to TRBJ2-7; maybe TRBD2 (5 bases). The length of the CDR3 is 13 residues. The V end was cut by 0 bases, the J end by 7 bases, with 10 bases between. The germline gives CDR1 LGHDT, CDR2 YNNKEL (reference sequence).

The chain links TRBV5-6 to TRBJ2-1; no clear D. The CDR3 extends over 11 amino acids. The ends were cut back, 0 bases at V and 9 bases at J, with 4 bases in the middle. CDR1 SGHDT and CDR2 YYEEEE come from the germline V gene. In nucleotides, the CDR3 is TGTGCCAGCAGCTTGGCTAGTGAGCAGTTCTTC. It is translated as CASSLASEQFF.

The chain links TRBV4-1 to TRBJ2-7, with a weak D call TRBD2 (6 bases). The ends were cut back, 6 bases at V and 2 bases at J, with 11 bases in the middle. This CDR3 is built from 13 residues. Germline V lookup: CDR1 MGHRA, CDR2 YSYEKL. The CDR3 region has the DNA TGCGCCAGCAGTCCGGGACTCACCTACGAGCAGTACTTC. Its translation is CASSPGLTYEQYF.

This chain links TRBV7-2 with TRBJ2-5; 8 positions match TRBD2. The germline V gene encodes CDR1 SGHTA and CDR2 FQGNSA. V gave up 5 bases and J gave up 2 bases; unmatched junction bases: 10. CDR3 length: 16 amino acids. The CDR3 protein is CASSNYGGGIQETQYF. The CDR3, as DNA: TGTGCCAGCAGCAACTACGGCGGGGGGATACAAGAGACCCAGTACTTC. Looking up the rest from reference TRBV7-2 and TRBJ2-5 gives the full variable domain: GAGVSQSPSNKVTEKGKDVELRCDPISGHTALYWYRQSLGQGLEFLIYFQGNSAPDKSGLPSDRFSAERTGGSVSTLTIQRTQQEDSAVYLCASSNYGGGIQETQYFGPGTRLLVL.

CDR3: CASSQAGGQGNSPLHF. The CDR3 DNA sequence: TGTGCCAGCAGCCAAGCGGGAGGACAGGGTAATTCACCCCTCCACTTT. The chain combines TRBV4-2 with TRBJ1-6, with 8 bases fitting TRBD1. Germline-derived CDR1 and CDR2 are LGHNA and YNFKEQ. The ends lost 1 base at V and 6 bases at J; junction bases unmatched: 5. This CDR3 contains 16 residues.

The gene calls are TRBV7-2 and TRBJ1-4; D call uncertain. The CDR3 is 16 amino acids. V was trimmed by 5 bases and J by 8 bases, leaving 21 bases between them. Germline CDR1 is SGHTA and CDR2 is FQGNSA. The CDR3 loop reads CASSPHVGGIEEKLFF. The CDR3 nucleotides are TGTGCCAGCAGCCCCCACGTAGGCGGGATTGAAGAAAAACTGTTTTTT. The entire variable domain, with the rest obtained from reference TRBV7-2 and TRBJ1-4, is as follows: GAGVSQSPSNKVTEKGKDVELRCDPISGHTALYWYRQSLGQGLEFLIYFQGNSAPDKSGLPSDRFSAERTGGSVSTLTIQRTQQEDSAVYLCASSPHVGGIEEKLFFGSGTQLSVL.

The CDR3 nucleotides read TGTGCCAGCAGCCAACCGGGGGGCAACACCATATATTTT. It encodes CASSQPGGNTIYF. V usage is TRBV3-1 (or the pseudogene TRBV3-2) and J usage is TRBJ1-3; tentative D call: TRBD1 (6 bases). CDR3 length: 13 residues. Germline V gene lookup returns CDR1 LGHDT and CDR2 YNNKEL (reference sequence). The V and J ends lost 2 bases and 7 bases respectively, with 9 bases between them.

CDR3 coding DNA: TGTGCCAGCTCAACTCTACAGGATTCTGAAGCTTTCTTT. It is translated as CASSTLQDSEAFF. This chain connects TRBV18 to TRBJ1-1, with a tentative D call TRBD1 (5 bases). This CDR3 region has 13 residues. Germline loops: CDR1 KGHSH, CDR2 LQKENI. V lost 5 bases and J lost 6, with 13 bases in between.

The J gene is TRBJ2-7, the V gene TRBV14; 7 bases line up with TRBD2. With 4 bases clipped from V and 5 bases from J, the junction kept 5 bases outside the gene matches. CDR3 length equals 13 residues. The V gene's germline CDR1 is SGHDN and CDR2 FVKESK. The CDR3 is CASSRGGIHEQYF. The CDR3 DNA reads as TGTGCCAGCAGCCGGGGAGGGATCCACGAGCAGTACTTC.

The rearrangement joins TRBV3-1 (or the pseudogene TRBV3-2) to TRBJ1-6, with TRBD1 identical over 10 bases. V lost 4 bases, J lost 5 bases, and 5 bases stayed unmatched. Germline V gene lookup returns CDR1 LGHDT and CDR2 YNNKEL (reference sequence). The CDR3 is 16 amino acids. As DNA, the CDR3 is TGTGCCAGCAGCCGAGCCGGGACAGGGGATAATTCACCCCTCCACTTT. It translates to CASSRAGTGDNSPLHF.

The DNA for the CDR3 is TGTGCCAGCAGCCGCGTAGCGGTCAACACCGGGGAGCTGTTTTTT. Translation gives CASSRVAVNTGELFF. The chain combines TRBV7-2 with TRBJ2-2; tentative D call: TRBD2 (6 bases). Trimming took 5 bases from V and 2 from J, leaving 12 bases between them. The CDR3 runs to 15 residues. Germline CDR1 SGHTA, CDR2 FQGNSA. Drawing the rest from reference TRBV7-2 and TRBJ2-2, the complete variable domain is GAGVSQSPSNKVTEKGKDVELRCDPISGHTALYWYRQSLGQGLEFLIYFQGNSAPDKSGLPSDRFSAERTGGSVSTLTIQRTQQEDSAVYLCASSRVAVNTGELFFGEGSRLTVL.

The chain has TRBV4-2 and TRBJ2-5; possibly TRBD1 for D (6 bases). Germline loops: CDR1 LGHNA, CDR2 YNFKEQ. Deletions cut 1 base from V and 1 base from J, with 7 bases between. The CDR3 runs 14 residues. Here the CDR3 reads CASSQADSQETQYF. Here the CDR3 DNA reads TGTGCCAGCAGCCAAGCGGACAGCCAAGAGACCCAGTACTTC.

The chain's CDR3 is CASSSRTGGNTDTQYF. For the CDR3, the DNA is TGTGCCAGCTCATCTAGGACAGGGGGTAACACAGATACGCAGTATTTT. The chain employs TRBV18 and TRBJ2-3; 10 nucleotides agree with TRBD1. CDR1 and CDR2 from the germline V gene are KGHSH and LQKENI. CDR3 length equals 16 residues. V was clipped by 5 bases and J by 2 bases; unmatched bases: 7. Complete variable domain (other parts from reference TRBV18 and TRBJ2-3): NAGVMQNPRHLVRRRGQEARLRCSPMKGHSHVYWYRQLPEEGLKFMVYLQKENIIDESGMPKERFSAEFPKEGPSILRIQQVVRGDSAAYFCASSSRTGGNTDTQYFGPGTRLTVL.

The chain links TRBV6-5 to TRBJ1-1, with TRBD1 matching over 7 bases. V was pared by 6 bases and J by 11 bases, with 12 bases of the junction left unmatched. This CDR3 comprises 13 residues. CDR1 and CDR2 from the germline V gene are MNHEY and SVGAGI. The CDR3 loop reads CASRVDRDGDAFF. The CDR3 region has the DNA TGTGCCAGCAGAGTTGACAGGGATGGGGATGCTTTCTTT.

This clone was seen just once. The rearrangement uses TRBV5-8 and TRBJ2-5, with TRBD1 matching over 8 bases. This CDR3 is built from 14 residues. Trimming removed 5 bases from V and 5 bases from J; junction bases left unmatched: 8. The germline V gene has CDR1 SGHTS and CDR2 YDEGEE. The CDR3 DNA is TGTGCCAGCAGGACAGGGGACCCCCGGGAGACCCAGTACTTC. Its protein is CASRTGDPRETQYF.

The chain recombines TRBV11-2 with TRBJ2-7; the D is unclear. Trimming removed 5 bases from V and 0 bases from J, with 11 bases in between. There are 14 residues in the CDR3. CDR1 and CDR2 from the germline V gene are SGHAT and FQNNGV. This CDR3 reads CASSPNILSYEQYF. Written as DNA, the CDR3 is TGTGCCAGCAGCCCCAACATTCTCTCCTACGAGCAGTACTTC.

The rearrangement links TRBV19 to TRBJ1-3, with a possible D match to TRBD1 (6 bases). Germline CDR1 is LNHDA and CDR2 is SQIVND (reference sequence). Trimming stripped 4 bases from V and 1 base from J, with 14 bases between. This CDR3 is 16 amino acids long. The CDR3 here is CASSKSQGLSGNTIYF. Written as DNA, the CDR3 is TGTGCCAGTAGTAAAAGTCAGGGGCTATCTGGAAACACCATATATTTT. The full variable domain, rest sourced from reference TRBV19 and TRBJ1-3, is DGGITQSPKYLFRKEGQNVTLSCEQNLNHDAMYWYRQDPGQGLRLIYYSQIVNDFQKGDIAEGYSVSREKKESFPLTVTSAQKNPTAFYLCASSKSQGLSGNTIYFGEGSWLTVV.

This clone was picked up a small number of times. V gene TRBV5-4 combines with J gene TRBJ1-5; TRBD1 might be the D (6 bases). Looked up from germline, CDR1 is SGHNT and CDR2 is YYREEE (reference sequence). Trimming removed 4 bases at V and 6 bases at J, with 14 bases between. CDR3 length: 14 amino acids. The CDR3 is CASSAGGATQPQHF. CDR3 DNA sequence: TGTGCCAGCAGCGCCGGGGGGGCGACTCAGCCCCAGCATTTT. Together with reference TRBV5-4 and TRBJ1-5, the CDR3 gives the full variable domain: ETGVTQSPTHLIKTRGQQVTLRCSSQSGHNTVSWYQQALGQGPQFIFQYYREEENGRGNFPPRFSGLQFPNYSSELNVNALELDDSALYLCASSAGGATQPQHFGDGTRLSIL.